A single sample is the source of the 14 T cell receptor beta chains below, sequenced in a study of early T cells in non-severe SARS-CoV-2 infection (dated by TCRdb to about 2021). The library came from 5' RACE. TCRdb records NextSeq 500 as the sequencer. In-frame beta chains were kept once TCRdb had trimmed the public reads at Q25 with fastp and called clones with MiXCR. Duplicate CDR3 protein sequences are folded into a single record with the most common DNA and genes. The sample yields tens of thousands of distinct CDR3 sequences; around 15% were counted once. The top ten clones comprise 9.5% to 15% of the sample. Sequenced material: whole blood. These TCRs come from an adult who was a healthcare worker with PCR-confirmed SARS-CoV-2 infection or an uninfected control (not recorded which).

This chain joins TRBV7-2 and TRBJ2-4, with 8 bases identical to TRBD2. This CDR3 comprises 14 residues. Germline trimming cut 0 bases from V and 6 bases from J; bases unmatched to any gene: 1. The germline CDR1 and CDR2 sequences are SGHTA and FQGNSA. The CDR3 reads CASSLAGGGNIQYF. The CDR3 DNA sequence: TGTGCCAGCAGCTTAGCCGGGGGGGGAAACATTCAGTACTTC.

CDR3 loop: CASSHSRGELFF. The CDR3 DNA sequence: TGTGCCAGCAGCCATTCGCGCGGGGAGCTGTTTTTT. The chain recombines TRBV7-8 with TRBJ2-2; D is undetermined. This CDR3 is built from 12 residues. Germline V gene data show CDR1 as SGHVS and CDR2 as FQNEAQ. V was clipped by 5 bases and J by 7 bases, with 8 bases between them.

The V and J genes are TRBV6-5 and TRBJ1-3, with D uncertain. Trimming pared 3 bases from V and 6 bases from J, leaving 15 bases between. This CDR3 spans 15 amino acids. CDR1 MNHEY and CDR2 SVGAGI come from the germline V gene. As DNA, the CDR3 is TGTGCCAGCAGTTATAGGTTTAACGCTGAAAACACCATATATTTT. It is translated as CASSYRFNAENTIYF.

The chain recombines TRBV27 with TRBJ2-1; D possibly corresponds to TRBD2 (5 bases). The CDR3 is 12 residues long. CDR1 MNHEY and CDR2 SMNVEV come from the germline V gene (reference sequence). Trimming took 2 bases from V and 7 from J, leaving 6 bases between them. CDR3 coding DNA: TGTGCCAGCAGTTTACCGGGGAATGAGCAGTTCTTC. Translation: CASSLPGNEQFF.

The rearrangement joins TRBV7-9 to TRBJ1-2, with D perhaps matching TRBD1 (5 bases). The CDR3 covers 14 residues. The V and J ends lost 5 bases and 2 bases respectively, with 12 bases between them. Germline V CDR1 and CDR2: SEHNR, FQNEAQ (reference sequence). The DNA of the CDR3 is TGTGCCAGCAGCCCGGGGGACGGAAACTATGGCTACACCTTC. Its protein is CASSPGDGNYGYTF.

The chain couples TRBV3-1 to TRBJ2-1; 9 bases align to TRBD2. CDR1 and CDR2 from the germline V gene are LGHDT and YNNKEL (reference sequence). Losses at the gene ends were 6 bases for V and 1 base for J; bases not matched to a gene: 7. The CDR3 consists of 16 residues. The CDR3 DNA is TGTGCCAGCAGTTTTAGCGGGGGCAGGTCCTACAATGAGCAGTTCTTC. Protein: CASSFSGGRSYNEQFF.

This clonotype appeared many times. This chain uses TRBV11-2 with TRBJ2-5; 8 positions match TRBD1. V dropped 5 bases and J dropped 1; count of bases not matched to a gene: 3. Per germline, CDR1 SGHAT and CDR2 FQNNGV. CDR3 size: 14 residues. DNA for the CDR3: TGTGCCAGCAGCACGGGACAGGTCCAAGAGACCCAGTACTTC. Translation gives CASSTGQVQETQYF. The full variable domain, completed using reference TRBV11-2 and TRBJ2-5, is EAGVAQSPRYKIIEKRQSVAFWCNPISGHATLYWYQQILGQGPKLLIQFQNNGVVDDSQLPKDRFSAERLKGVDSTLKIQPAKLEDSAVYLCASSTGQVQETQYFGPGTRLLVL.

This clonotype was seen a handful of times. The chain is built from TRBV14 and TRBJ1-1; TRBD1 matches at 11 bases. The CDR3 length is 14 residues. Trimming took 3 bases from V and 8 from J; bases not matched to a gene: 5. The germline CDR1 and CDR2 sequences are SGHDN and FVKESK. The CDR3: CASSHRTGGREAFF. The CDR3 DNA is TGTGCCAGCAGCCACCGGACAGGGGGCAGAGAAGCTTTCTTT.

This clonotype was detected only a few times. The rearrangement joins TRBV7-9 to TRBJ1-1; TRBD1 aligns across 9 bases. The trim removed 6 bases at V and 4 bases at J, leaving 6 bases unmatched. Per germline, CDR1 SEHNR and CDR2 FQNEAQ (reference sequence). The CDR3 covers 14 residues. CDR3 DNA sequence: TGTGCCAGCAGTTCGGACAGGGGAGTCACTGAAGCTTTCTTT. Its protein product is CASSSDRGVTEAFF.

This clonotype appeared a few times. The CDR3 sequence is CASSPTSGLYNEQFF. The CDR3 DNA reads TGTGCCAGCAGCCCTACTAGCGGCCTCTACAATGAGCAGTTCTTC. The chain joins TRBV7-3 to TRBJ2-1; TRBD2 matches at 8 bases. V was pared by 5 bases and J by 3 bases, with 6 bases of the junction left unmatched. Looked up from germline, CDR1 is SGHTA and CDR2 is FQGTGA. This CDR3 spans 15 amino acids.

There are many counts of this clonotype. The CDR3 bases are TGTGCCAGCAGTTACGGGAGCTCCTACAATGAGCAGTTCTTC. Translated, it gives CASSYGSSYNEQFF. The rearrangement joins TRBV6-6 to TRBJ2-1; tentative D call: TRBD2 (5 bases). V was pared by 2 bases and J by 0 bases, with 5 bases between. The CDR3 runs 14 residues. CDR1 and CDR2 (germline): MNHNY, SVGAGI (reference sequence).

The rearrangement uses TRBV7-9 and TRBJ2-7; 12 positions agree with TRBD1. CDR1 SEHNR and CDR2 FQNEAQ come from the germline V gene (reference sequence). With V trimmed by 6 bases and J by 7 bases, 7 bases remained unmatched. The CDR3 has 14 amino acids. For the CDR3, the DNA is TGTGCCAGCAGTCTAGGGACAGGGGGCTGGGAGCAGTACTTC. Its translation: CASSLGTGGWEQYF.

This clonotype appeared many times. The chain joins TRBV11-2 to TRBJ2-3; TRBD2 agrees at 12 bases. CDR3 length equals 18 residues. In germline, CDR1 is SGHAT, CDR2 FQNNGV. The trim removed 5 bases at V and 6 bases at J, leaving 15 bases unmatched. The CDR3 here is CASSPGLAGGLDMDTQYF. CDR3 sequence (DNA): TGTGCCAGCAGCCCCGGTCTAGCGGGGGGGCTGGATATGGATACGCAGTATTTT.

The chain uses TRBV29-1 and TRBJ1-1; D remains ambiguous. V dropped 1 base and J dropped 6 bases, with 6 bases sitting between them. Germline values: CDR1 SQVTM, CDR2 ANQGSEA. The CDR3 spans 11 residues. The CDR3 protein is CSVEVLSEAFF. The CDR3 DNA is TGCAGCGTTGAAGTGCTGTCTGAAGCTTTCTTT.